The TCR beta chain under discussion was sequenced for a study of blood T cell repertoires in COVID-19. Study context: PBMCs, B-cell-depleted T cells, or T cells provided the cDNA or gDNA that made up the material.

The CDR3 is 14 amino acids. Looked up from germline, CDR1 is GTSNPN and CDR2 is SVGIG (reference sequence). V was pared by 5 bases and J by 4 bases, with 9 bases of the junction left unmatched. Method: immunoSEQ multiplex PCR; TCRdb's copy keeps in-frame clones and lacks some. Of hundreds of thousands of clones detected, 80% appear once; the ten largest clones hold around 7.4%. V gene TRBV30 combines with J gene TRBJ2-5; 8 positions match TRBD2. Sequencing input: PBMCs or T cells enriched from blood (not recorded which). The origin of this receptor is a woman aged 40 to 50 with acute COVID-19. The CDR3 DNA reads as TGTGCCTGGGAACTAGCGGAGGGGGGAGAGACCCAGTACTTC. Translated: CAWELAEGGETQYF.